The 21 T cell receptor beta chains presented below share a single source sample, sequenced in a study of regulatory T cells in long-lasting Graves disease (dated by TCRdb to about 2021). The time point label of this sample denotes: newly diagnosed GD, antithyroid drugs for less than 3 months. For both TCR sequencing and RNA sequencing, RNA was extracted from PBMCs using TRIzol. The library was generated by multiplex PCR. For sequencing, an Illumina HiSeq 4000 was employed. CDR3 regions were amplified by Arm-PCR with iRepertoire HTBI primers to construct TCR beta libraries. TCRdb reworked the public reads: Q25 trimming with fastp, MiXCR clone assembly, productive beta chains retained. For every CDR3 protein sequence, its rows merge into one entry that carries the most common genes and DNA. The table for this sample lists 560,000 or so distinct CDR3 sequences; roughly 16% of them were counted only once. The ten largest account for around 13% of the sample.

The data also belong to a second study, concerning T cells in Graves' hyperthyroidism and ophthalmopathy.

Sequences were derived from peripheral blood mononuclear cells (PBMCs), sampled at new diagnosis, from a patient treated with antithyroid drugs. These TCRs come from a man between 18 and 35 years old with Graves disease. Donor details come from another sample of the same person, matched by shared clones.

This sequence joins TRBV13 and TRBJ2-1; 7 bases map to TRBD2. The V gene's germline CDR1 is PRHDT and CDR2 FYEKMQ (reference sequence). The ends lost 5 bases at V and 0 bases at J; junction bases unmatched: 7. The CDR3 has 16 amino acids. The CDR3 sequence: CASSPTSASSYNEQFF. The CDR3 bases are TGTGCCAGCAGCCCAACTAGCGCGAGCTCCTACAATGAGCAGTTCTTC.

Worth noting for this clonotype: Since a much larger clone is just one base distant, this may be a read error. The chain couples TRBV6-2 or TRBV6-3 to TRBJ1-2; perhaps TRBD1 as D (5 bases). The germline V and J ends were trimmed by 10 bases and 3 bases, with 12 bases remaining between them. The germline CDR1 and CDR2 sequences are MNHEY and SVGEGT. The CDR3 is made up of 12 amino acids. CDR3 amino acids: CATQRGDYGYTF. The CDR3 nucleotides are TGTGCCACGCAGAGGGGTGACTATGGCTACACCTTC.

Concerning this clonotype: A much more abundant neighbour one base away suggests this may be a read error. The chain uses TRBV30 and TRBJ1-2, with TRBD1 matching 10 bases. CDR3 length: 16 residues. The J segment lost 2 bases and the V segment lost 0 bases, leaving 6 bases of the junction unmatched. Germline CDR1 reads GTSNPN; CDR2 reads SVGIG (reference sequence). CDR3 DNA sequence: TGTGCCTGGAGTGTCGCAGGGACAGGGGCGAACTATGGCTACACCTTC. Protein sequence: CAWSVAGTGANYGYTF.

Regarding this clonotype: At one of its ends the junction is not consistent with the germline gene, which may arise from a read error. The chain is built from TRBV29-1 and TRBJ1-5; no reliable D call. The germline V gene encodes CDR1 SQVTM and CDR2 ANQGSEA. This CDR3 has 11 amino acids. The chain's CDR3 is CSVFNRRAADF. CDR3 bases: TGCAGCGTTTTCAACCGGCGGGCAGCGGATTTT.

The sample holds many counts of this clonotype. Here the CDR3 DNA reads TGTGCCTGGAGTAAAGTCCTGAACTATGGCTACACCTTC. Translated, it gives CAWSKVLNYGYTF. This sequence joins TRBV30 and TRBJ1-2; D is uncertain. Germline V gene lookup returns CDR1 GTSNPN and CDR2 SVGIG (reference sequence). CDR3 length: 13 residues. Trimming removed 2 bases from V and 2 bases from J, with 9 bases in between. Together with reference TRBV30 and TRBJ1-2, the CDR3 gives the full variable domain: SQTIHQWPATLVQPVGSPLSLECTVEGTSNPNLYWYRQAAGRGLQLLFYSVGIGQISSEVPQNLSASRPQDRQFILSSKKLLLSDSGFYLCAWSKVLNYGYTFGSGTRLTVV.

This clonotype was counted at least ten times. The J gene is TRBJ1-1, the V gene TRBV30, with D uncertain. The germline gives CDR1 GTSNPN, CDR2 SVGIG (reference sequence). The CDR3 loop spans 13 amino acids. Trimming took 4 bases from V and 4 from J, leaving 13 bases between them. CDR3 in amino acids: CAWNAGSGTEAFF. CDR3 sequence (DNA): TGTGCCTGGAATGCAGGATCGGGCACTGAAGCTTTCTTT.

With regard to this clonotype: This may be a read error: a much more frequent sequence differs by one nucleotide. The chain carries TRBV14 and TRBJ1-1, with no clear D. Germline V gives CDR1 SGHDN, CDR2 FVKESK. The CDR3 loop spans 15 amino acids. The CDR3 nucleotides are TGTGCCGGCAGCCGCCGGTCAGGAGGGAGCACTGAAGCTTTCTTT. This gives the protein CAGSRRSGGSTEAFF.

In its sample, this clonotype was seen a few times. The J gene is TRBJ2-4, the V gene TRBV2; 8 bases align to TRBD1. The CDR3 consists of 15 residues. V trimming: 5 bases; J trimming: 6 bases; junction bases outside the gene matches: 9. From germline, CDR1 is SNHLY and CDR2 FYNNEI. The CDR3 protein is CASSSQGARSNIQYF. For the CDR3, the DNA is TGTGCCAGCAGTTCCCAGGGGGCGCGATCAAACATTCAGTACTTC.

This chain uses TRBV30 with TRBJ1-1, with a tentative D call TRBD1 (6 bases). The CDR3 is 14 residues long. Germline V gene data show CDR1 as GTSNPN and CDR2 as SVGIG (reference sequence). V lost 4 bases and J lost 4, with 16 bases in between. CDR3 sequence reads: CAWILGGGRTEAFF. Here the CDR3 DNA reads TGTGCCTGGATCCTAGGTGGGGGGCGCACTGAAGCTTTCTTT.

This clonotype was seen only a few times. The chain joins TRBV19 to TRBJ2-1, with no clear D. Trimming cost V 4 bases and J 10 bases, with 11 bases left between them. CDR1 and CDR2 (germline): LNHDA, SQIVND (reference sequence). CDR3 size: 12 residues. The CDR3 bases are TGTGCCAGTAGTAACGACGCCCCGGAGCAGTTCTTC. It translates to CASSNDAPEQFF.

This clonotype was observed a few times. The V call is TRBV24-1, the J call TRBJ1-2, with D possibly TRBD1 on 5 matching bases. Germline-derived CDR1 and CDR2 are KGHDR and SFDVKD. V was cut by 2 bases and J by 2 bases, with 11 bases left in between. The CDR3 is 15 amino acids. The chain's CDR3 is CATSDSRKGNYGYTF. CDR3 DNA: TGTGCCACCAGTGATTCGAGAAAGGGGAACTATGGCTACACCTTC.

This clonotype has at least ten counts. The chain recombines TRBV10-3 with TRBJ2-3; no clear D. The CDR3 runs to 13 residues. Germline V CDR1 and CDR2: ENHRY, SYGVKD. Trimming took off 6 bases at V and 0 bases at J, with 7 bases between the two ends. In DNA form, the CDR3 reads TGTGCCATCAGCCTCGACAGCACAGATACGCAGTATTTT. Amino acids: CAISLDSTDTQYF.

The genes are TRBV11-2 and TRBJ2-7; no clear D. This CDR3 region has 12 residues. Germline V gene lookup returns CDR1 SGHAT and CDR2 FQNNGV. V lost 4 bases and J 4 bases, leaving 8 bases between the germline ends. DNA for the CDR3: TGTGCCAGCAGCTACACGGAGTACGAGCAGTACTTC. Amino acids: CASSYTEYEQYF.

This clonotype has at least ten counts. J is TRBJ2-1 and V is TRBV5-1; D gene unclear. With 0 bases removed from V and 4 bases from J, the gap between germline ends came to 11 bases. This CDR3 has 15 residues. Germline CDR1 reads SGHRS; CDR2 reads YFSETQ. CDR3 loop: CASSLAASSYNEQFF. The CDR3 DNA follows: TGCGCCAGCAGCTTGGCGGCTTCCTCTTACAATGAGCAGTTCTTC.

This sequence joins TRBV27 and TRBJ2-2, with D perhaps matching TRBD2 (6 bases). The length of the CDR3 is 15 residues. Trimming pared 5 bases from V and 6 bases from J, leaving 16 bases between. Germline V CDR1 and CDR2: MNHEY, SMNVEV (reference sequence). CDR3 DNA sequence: TGTGCCAGCAGTGAACTAGCTTCCTTCGCCGGGGAGCTGTTTTTT. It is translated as CASSELASFAGELFF.

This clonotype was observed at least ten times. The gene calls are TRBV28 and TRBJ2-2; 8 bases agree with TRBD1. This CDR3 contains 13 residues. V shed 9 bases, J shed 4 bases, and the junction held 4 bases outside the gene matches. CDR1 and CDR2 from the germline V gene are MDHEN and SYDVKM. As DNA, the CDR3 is TGTGCCAGTGACAGGGGAAGCACCGGGGAGCTGTTTTTT. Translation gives CASDRGSTGELFF.

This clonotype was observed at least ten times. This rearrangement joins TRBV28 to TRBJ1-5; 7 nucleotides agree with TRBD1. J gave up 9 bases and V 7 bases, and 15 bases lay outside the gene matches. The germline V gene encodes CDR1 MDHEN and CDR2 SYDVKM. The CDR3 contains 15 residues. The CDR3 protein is CASTSPTGEVPPQHF. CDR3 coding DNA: TGTGCCAGCACCTCGCCAACAGGGGAGGTTCCGCCCCAGCATTTT.

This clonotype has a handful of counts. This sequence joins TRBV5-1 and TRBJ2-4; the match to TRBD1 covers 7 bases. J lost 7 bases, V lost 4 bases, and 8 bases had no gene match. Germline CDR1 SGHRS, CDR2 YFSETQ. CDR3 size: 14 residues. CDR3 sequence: CASSLDPGQNIQYF. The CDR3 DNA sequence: TGCGCCAGCAGCCTGGACCCGGGACAGAACATTCAGTACTTC.

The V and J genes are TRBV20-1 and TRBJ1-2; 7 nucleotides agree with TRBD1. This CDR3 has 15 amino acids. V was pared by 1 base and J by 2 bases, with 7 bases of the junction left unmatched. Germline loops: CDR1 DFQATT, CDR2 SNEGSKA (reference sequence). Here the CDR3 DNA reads TGCAGTGCTAGAGTTTTAGGGGGCGGAAACTATGGCTACACCTTC. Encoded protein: CSARVLGGGNYGYTF.

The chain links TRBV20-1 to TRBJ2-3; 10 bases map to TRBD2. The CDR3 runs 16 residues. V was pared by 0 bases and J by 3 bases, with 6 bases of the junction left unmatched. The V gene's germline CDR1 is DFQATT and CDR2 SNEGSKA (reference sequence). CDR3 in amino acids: CSARDLLAGETDTQYF. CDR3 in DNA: TGCAGTGCTAGAGATTTGCTAGCGGGAGAGACAGATACGCAGTATTTT.

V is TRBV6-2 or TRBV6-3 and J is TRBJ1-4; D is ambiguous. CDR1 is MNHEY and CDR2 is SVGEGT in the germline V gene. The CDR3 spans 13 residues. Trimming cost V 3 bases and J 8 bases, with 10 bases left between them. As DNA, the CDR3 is TGTGCCAGCAGTTATGCCCCCGGAGAAAAACTGTTTTTT. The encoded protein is CASSYAPGEKLFF.